The 14 T cell receptor beta chains presented below share a single source sample, sequenced in a study of beta chain features in type 1 diabetes. As every portion of the isolated RNA was reverse transcribed, the sequencing read expressed TCRB transcripts. Sequenced by immunoSEQ multiplex PCR; TCRdb stores in-frame clones only, minus some. This repertoire shows around 650,000 clones, roughly an eighth found once; its top ten account for 0.095% to 0.15%. What these receptors recognize is not known. Study-level findings and limits: TCRB CDR3 length was moderately but significantly reduced in all four CD4+ subsets of Type 1 diabetes patients.

Specimen: naive CD4+ T cells from blood. The receptors stem from a man between 25 and 39 years old with type 1 diabetes.

This chain links TRBV11-2 with TRBJ1-4; D is possibly TRBD1 (5 bases). The V end was cut by 5 bases, the J end by 6 bases, with 13 bases between. The CDR3 totals 14 residues. Germline CDR1 is SGHAT and CDR2 is FQNNGV. The CDR3 sequence: CASSNTGYDEKLFF. The CDR3 coding sequence is TGTGCCAGCAGCAATACAGGATACGATGAAAAACTGTTTTTT.

This clone has only a few counts. This chain joins TRBV5-6 and TRBJ1-2, with D unresolved. CDR1 and CDR2 (germline): SGHDT, YYEEEE. This CDR3 is built from 13 residues. Trimming took off 1 base at V and 2 bases at J, with 6 bases between the two ends. As DNA, the CDR3 is TGTGCCAGCAGCTTGTGGAAGAACTATGGCTACACCTTC. Translating gives CASSLWKNYGYTF.

The J gene is TRBJ2-6, the V gene TRBV5-1; no reliable D call. Trimming stripped 1 base from V and 0 bases from J, with 14 bases between. Germline CDR1 SGHRS, CDR2 YFSETQ. The CDR3 covers 18 residues. The CDR3 sequence: CASSLLGGPFSGANVLTF. In nucleotides, the CDR3 is TGCGCCAGCAGCTTGTTAGGTGGGCCCTTCTCTGGGGCCAACGTCCTGACTTTC.

This chain connects TRBV7-2 to TRBJ2-7; TRBD2 is a possible D gene (5 bases). Germline V gene data show CDR1 as SGHTA and CDR2 as FQGNSA. V was trimmed by 7 bases and J by 3 bases, leaving 13 bases between them. This CDR3 is 13 amino acids long. DNA for the CDR3: TGTGCCAGCACCGTGCGAGGGAACTACGAGCAGTACTTC. Encoded protein: CASTVRGNYEQYF.

The V and J genes are TRBV6-6 and TRBJ2-1; TRBD2 matches at 7 bases. The ends lost 2 bases at V and 8 bases at J; junction bases unmatched: 9. CDR1 and CDR2 (germline): MNHNY, SVGAGI (reference sequence). The CDR3 length is 15 residues. As DNA, the CDR3 is TGTGCCAGCAGTTACGGCGGCGGGGGAGGCGATGAGCAGTTCTTC. Residues: CASSYGGGGGDEQFF.

The chain has TRBV5-1 and TRBJ2-3; no clear D. Germline CDR1 SGHRS, CDR2 YFSETQ. Between the trimmed V and J ends, which lost 4 bases and 6 bases, there was a span of 12 bases. The CDR3 contains 13 residues. The CDR3 DNA is TGCGCCAGCAGCAGACCGGATGAGGATACGCAGTATTTT. Protein product: CASSRPDEDTQYF.

The chain carries TRBV7-2 and TRBJ2-3; maybe TRBD1 (6 bases). V was cut by 3 bases and J by 6 bases, with 16 bases left in between. The V gene's germline CDR1 is SGHTA and CDR2 FQGNSA. This CDR3 has 15 amino acids. In nucleotides, the CDR3 is TGTGCCAGCAGCTTGGTCGTCAGGGGTCGGGATACGCAGTATTTT. Its translation: CASSLVVRGRDTQYF. The variable domain in full, completed from reference TRBV7-2 and TRBJ2-3, reads GAGVSQSPSNKVTEKGKDVELRCDPISGHTALYWYRQSLGQGLEFLIYFQGNSAPDKSGLPSDRFSAERTGGSVSTLTIQRTQQEDSAVYLCASSLVVRGRDTQYFGPGTRLTVL.

The chain recombines TRBV5-4 with TRBJ1-1, with D perhaps matching TRBD1 (5 bases). The germline V gene encodes CDR1 SGHNT and CDR2 YYREEE (reference sequence). This CDR3 is built from 16 residues. V gave up 0 bases and J gave up 3 bases, with 15 bases separating them. The DNA of the CDR3 is TGTGCCAGCAGCTTGGGGAACAGCTGGGGGTACACTGAAGCTTTCTTT. Translation: CASSLGNSWGYTEAFF.

This clone has ten or more counts. The chain employs TRBV14 and TRBJ2-6, with 7 bases fitting TRBD1. In germline, CDR1 is SGHDN, CDR2 FVKESK. V shed 5 bases, J shed 11 bases, and the junction held 6 bases outside the gene matches. The length of the CDR3 is 13 residues. This CDR3 is CASSYGTEDVLTF. As DNA, the CDR3 is TGTGCCAGCAGCTACGGGACAGAAGACGTCCTGACTTTC. Using reference TRBV14 and TRBJ2-6 for the parts outside the CDR3, the full variable domain is EAGVTQFPSHSVIEKGQTVTLRCDPISGHDNLYWYRRVMGKEIKFLLHFVKESKQDESGMPNNRFLAERTGGTYSTLKVQPAELEDSGVYFCASSYGTEDVLTFGAGSRLTVL.

This clone was picked up a small number of times. This chain connects TRBV10-3 to TRBJ2-2; TRBD1 matches at 9 bases. The length of the CDR3 is 15 residues. Germline-derived CDR1 and CDR2 are ENHRY and SYGVKD. V gave up 3 bases and J gave up 4 bases; unmatched junction bases: 3. The CDR3 DNA is TGTGCCATCAGTGATGGGACAGGGAGCACCGGGGAGCTGTTTTTT. It translates to CAISDGTGSTGELFF.

About this clone itself: This specimen includes other DNA sequences encoding the same CDR3. The chain uses TRBV18 and TRBJ1-6; no clear D. In germline, CDR1 is KGHSH, CDR2 LQKENI. Trimming stripped 2 bases from V and 5 bases from J, with 4 bases between. This CDR3 spans 13 amino acids. Here the CDR3 reads CASSPVDNSPLHF. For the CDR3, the DNA is TGTGCCAGCTCACCAGTAGATAATTCACCCCTCCACTTT.

The J gene is TRBJ2-7, the V gene TRBV7-2, with D uncertain. CDR1 and CDR2 from the germline V gene are SGHTA and FQGNSA. The CDR3 consists of 13 residues. Trimming left V 5 bases short and J 5 bases short, with 13 bases between. The CDR3 sequence is CASSQSFGHEQYF. In DNA form, the CDR3 reads TGTGCCAGCAGCCAATCTTTCGGGCACGAGCAGTACTTC.

This clone has a handful of counts. The chain joins TRBV23-1 to TRBJ1-2; no clear D gene. TRBV23-1 is placed among ORFs of uncertain function. V was shortened by 4 bases and J by 8 bases, with 14 bases between the two germline ends. The CDR3 runs 13 residues. Written as DNA, the CDR3 is TGCGCCAGCAGTCGTGAGCCTTGCCTAGGCTACACCTTC. As protein: CASSREPCLGYTF.

This rearrangement joins TRBV5-1 to TRBJ2-3; D remains ambiguous. In germline, CDR1 is SGHRS, CDR2 YFSETQ. V lost 1 base, J lost 6 bases, and 15 bases lay in between. The CDR3 length is 15 residues. DNA for the CDR3: TGCGCCAGCAGCTTGAGCCAGCCCTCTGTTGATACGCAGTATTTT. Translation gives CASSLSQPSVDTQYF.